This TCR beta chain was observed in a study of Ad26.COV2.S vaccination and SARS-CoV-2 variants (dated by TCRdb to about 2021). Looking at the study overall: Donors in the vaccine arm were drawn from COV1001, a multicentre, randomized, double-blind, placebo-controlled phase I-IIa trial testing Ad26.COV2.S in healthy adults. Dosing of Ad26.COV2.S was intramuscular, at either 5x10^10 or 1x10^11 viral particles, delivered as one shot or as two shots spaced 56 days apart. TCRbeta repertoire sequencing served as the tool for gauging how specific and how broad the SARS-CoV-2-reactive T cell receptors were following Ad26.COV2.S vaccination. The TCR-sequenced set comprised about 32 samples: around 20 Ad26.COV2.S vaccine recipients, 5 placebo recipients and 8 SARS-CoV-2 convalescent individuals. Participants in the trial were split at random into five groups of five each, receiving low-dose or high-dose Ad26.COV2.S once or twice, or else placebo on both occasions. Blinding of investigators to trial group allocation was maintained during experiments and outcome assessment.

TCRbeta CDR3 regions were sequenced with the immunoSEQ Assay. After extraction, genomic DNA underwent amplification by bias-controlled multiplex PCR, followed by high-throughput sequencing. Regarding the original processing steps: To quantify the absolute abundance of each unique TCRbeta CDR3 region, sequences were collapsed and filtered. Usable DNA was measured by amplifying reference genes present in all nucleated cells, and TCRbeta template counts were normalized to that usable DNA to estimate T cell fraction. Repertoire TCRs were annotated as SARS-CoV-2-specific by exact matching of V gene, CDR3 amino acid sequence and J gene to a known reactive TCR set. The reference SARS-CoV-2 TCR set was derived from MIRA and filtered for enrichment in COVID-19-positive ImmuneCODE repertoires, a step that removed public or cross-reactive TCRs. Based on the MIRA antigens, annotated TCRs were further analysed at the level of specific ORF or position within ORF. Depth was the summed frequency of annotated unique rearrangements, while breadth was defined as annotated unique rearrangements over total unique productive rearrangements. Group comparisons of TCR breadth used two-sided Wilcoxon rank-sum tests. As stored in TCRdb, this immuneACCESS dataset retains in-frame rearrangements with V and J assigned. A fraction of the clones does not appear; measured against another copy, unresolved V genes explain less than half of the discrepancy, and the remainder lacks a known reason. D and trimming were read from the DNA, whereas the V and J calls and clone size are those reported in that table. The sample data list roughly 420,000 clones, and roughly 90% of these were observed just once. 3.6% of the sample belongs to the ten largest clones.

The germline ends are 15 bases apart after V is trimmed by 4 bases and J by 6 bases. CDR3 length: 14 amino acids, cysteine to phenylalanine. The CDR3 DNA has 42 bases and is translated from base 1. The CDR1 and CDR2 encoded by the germline V gene (reference sequence) are SEHNR and FQNEAQ. This specimen's treatment or condition label, per the study, means: about 20 received Ad26.COV2.S at low or high dose, single or two shots; five or six received placebo; per-sample allocation not given. Repertoires of vaccine and placebo recipients were sequenced from samples collected on day 63 after the first injection. Between 29 July and 7 August 2020, Cohort 1b enrolled 20 to 30 adults aged 18-55 years at one site in Boston, USA. Ad26.COV2.S consisted of a replication-incompetent adenovirus type 26 vector by which a prefusion-stabilized SARS-CoV-2 spike protein from the original Wuhan strain was expressed.

Regarding this clone: Its antigen remains undetermined. The input lacks base qualities; no much larger clone sits a single base away.

Points the paper makes about the study in general: According to the authors, total T cell responses may have been underestimated by the TCR breadth and depth analyses. The study was not powered for comparison of responses between vaccine doses or regimens. Comparable non-spike TCR breadth was observed between vaccine and placebo recipients, consistent with only spike being contained in the vaccine. Compared with placebo recipients, Ad26.COV2.S recipients showed higher spike-specific TCR breadth (P = 0.0014). After vaccination, spike-specific CD8+ and CD4+ T cell responses were reported to show substantial breadth.

Sequencing used peripheral blood, obtained in a trial of Ad26.COV2.S vaccine versus placebo. The rearrangement joined TRBV7-9 to TRBJ1-1, with TRBD1 as a weak D call on 6 bases. The TCR originated in a person between 18 and 65 years old who received the Ad26.COV2.S COVID-19 vaccine or a placebo. The CDR3 region reads CASSWGNSGAEAFF. At the DNA level, the sequence is TGTGCCAGCAGCTGGGGAAACTCAGGGGCTGAAGCTTTCTTT.